This section outlines one TCR beta chain sequence together with its context. Its antigen is undetermined. Germline V gene sequence: CDR1 MDHEN, CDR2 SYDVKM. The CDR3 totals 14 residues. Trimming left V 10 bases short and J 0 bases short, with 10 bases between. The data were produced by immunoSEQ multiplex PCR, yet TCRdb's version contains in-frame clones alone and is incomplete. The top ten clones hold about 6.1% of a sample with 52,000 or so clones, approximately 80% of them seen once. This entry comes from a study of radiotherapy plus CTLA-4 blockade in lung cancer. In the study overall: Objective response rate was about 18%; disease control rate, less than 40%. Study-level points and caveats: There was expansion of tumor-derived TCR clones in blood after radiotherapy plus ipilimumab. Strongest reported response predictors: early blood clone changes and post-radiation interferon-beta.

Focal radiation plus CTLA-4 blockade with ipilimumab was administered to patients who had chemo-refractory metastatic non-small-cell lung cancer. The material was peripheral blood, obtained from a patient treated with radiotherapy plus ipilimumab. The chain is built from TRBV28 and TRBJ2-6; D is possibly TRBD2 (5 bases). This TCR was sampled from a human donor with non-small cell lung cancer whose response to radiotherapy plus ipilimumab could not be evaluated. CDR3 sequence (DNA): TGTGCCACCAGGACTCTCTCTGGGGCCAACGTCCTGACTTTC. It encodes CATRTLSGANVLTF.